This T cell receptor beta chain is from a study of Graves' ophthalmopathy and Graves' hyperthyroidism. Study findings and constraints: Ophthalmopathy could be told apart from stable hyperthyroidism by a 13-signature model (87.88% sensitivity, around 79% specificity). In predicting ophthalmopathy progression, the model reached about 69% sensitivity and roughly 75% specificity.

TCR beta CDR3 amplification used RNA transcripts. HTBI primers primed a first-round RT-PCR, and a second-round multiplex PCR followed. TCRdb recomputed calls from the multiplex PCR reads with MiXCR, one row per CDR3 protein. This table has about 200,000 distinct CDR3 sequences, about 32% appearing once. V gave up 3 bases and J gave up 7 bases; unmatched junction bases: 12. Germline V gives CDR1 MDHEN, CDR2 SYDVKM. CDR3 length equals 16 residues. Pregnant or lactating patients and those with other autoimmune diseases or uncontrolled infections were excluded. PBMCs stemmed from approximately 10 ml of fresh peripheral blood. This clonotype was observed once. Its antigen is undetermined.

Sequenced sample: peripheral blood. The V call is TRBV28, the J call TRBJ2-5; TRBD2 agrees at 9 bases. The sequence was collected from a man aged 50-59 years with Graves' ophthalmopathy. CDR3: CASSLTLAGSRGTQYF. The CDR3 nucleotides read TGTGCCAGCAGTTTGACTCTAGCGGGATCTCGGGGGACCCAGTACTTC.